This paragraph covers one TCR beta chain sequence. Its antigen is as yet unknown. The V and J ends lost 2 bases and 0 bases respectively, with 7 bases between them. Germline V CDR1 and CDR2: SEHNR, FQNEAQ (reference sequence). The CDR3 contains 14 residues. This specimen belongs to a study of blood T cells in healthy people across ages. Whole-study findings and limits: Unknown CMV status may confound age-related changes in expanded clones.

Next came a second PCR, run for roughly 6 to 11 cycles, which used a sample-barcoded 5' primer along with a J-beta primer mix. The authors tagged each cDNA molecule using a template-switch adaptor with 12 random nucleotides. TCRdb independently ran MiXCR on the 5' RACE reads; one entry per CDR3 protein. The sample holds about 1.1 million distinct CDR3 sequences; more than 30% are singletons and the top ten take about an eighth. Each of the donors had 9 to 10 milliliters of peripheral blood drawn into EDTA-treated Vacutainer tubes. The extraction recovered at least 5 micrograms of total RNA per sample.

Material for sequencing was blood. The receptor was derived from a man aged 18 to 35 in good health. The gene calls are TRBV7-9 and TRBJ1-2; D uncertain. The CDR3 is CASSLNRPNYGYTF. As DNA, the CDR3 is TGTGCCAGCAGCTTAAACAGACCTAACTATGGCTACACCTTC.